The 23 T cell receptor beta chains below come from one sample, sequenced in a study of regulatory T cells in long-lasting Graves disease. Through Arm-PCR of CDR3 regions and iRepertoire HTBI primers, TCR beta libraries were built. TCRdb called the multiplex PCR reads again in MiXCR, with one record for every CDR3 protein. The table records 400,000 to 450,000 distinct CDR3 sequences, under 15% of them present only once. As for time point: newly diagnosed GD, antithyroid drugs for less than 3 months. Extracted RNA from PBMCs served as the source of the TCR library. In addition, the sample was reused for a study of T cells in Graves' hyperthyroidism and ophthalmopathy.

Sequenced here: peripheral blood mononuclear cells (PBMCs), sampled at new diagnosis, from a patient treated with antithyroid drugs. The receptors were sampled from a woman aged 25 to 39 with Graves disease.

In this sample, this clonotype turned up many times. This chain links TRBV19 with TRBJ2-3, with 10 bases identical to TRBD1. CDR1 is LNHDA and CDR2 is SQIVND in the germline V gene (reference sequence). The CDR3 length is 18 residues. V lost 5 bases, J lost 0 bases, and 11 bases stayed unmatched. The CDR3 protein is CASSSGQGTVTSTDTQYF. CDR3 sequence (DNA): TGTGCCAGTAGTTCGGGACAGGGGACCGTAACTAGCACAGATACGCAGTATTTT.

This clonotype was recorded many times. The V gene is TRBV30, the J gene TRBJ2-3; D is unclear. Germline V gene lookup returns CDR1 GTSNPN and CDR2 SVGIG (reference sequence). V was shortened by 1 base and J by 1 base, with 3 bases between the two germline ends. This CDR3 is 12 amino acids long. The CDR3 bases are TGTGCCTGGAGTGGCGGCACAGATACGCAGTATTTT. Its protein is CAWSGGTDTQYF. Variable domain in full (rest from reference TRBV30 and TRBJ2-3): SQTIHQWPATLVQPVGSPLSLECTVEGTSNPNLYWYRQAAGRGLQLLFYSVGIGQISSEVPQNLSASRPQDRQFILSSKKLLLSDSGFYLCAWSGGTDTQYFGPGTRLTVL.

This clonotype turned up a few times. V is TRBV9 and J is TRBJ2-1; 7 nucleotides agree with TRBD1. The CDR3 sequence is 16 residues long. V trimming: 1 base; J trimming: 2 bases; junction bases outside the gene matches: 6. Germline CDR1 and CDR2: SGDLS and YYNGEE. The CDR3 DNA reads TGTGCCAGCAGCGTAATGGGGCAGGGGGCCTACAATGAGCAGTTCTTC. Encoded protein: CASSVMGQGAYNEQFF.

On this clonotype itself: A read error likely explains this, since a far larger clone differs by one base. The gene calls are TRBV7-2 and TRBJ2-7, with D maybe TRBD2 (7 bases). The CDR3 sequence is 16 residues long. Germline V gene sequence: CDR1 SGHTA, CDR2 FQGNSA. Trimming pared 3 bases from V and 2 bases from J, leaving 17 bases between. CDR3 in amino acids: CASSFPGGGSPYEQYF. CDR3 in DNA: TGTGCCAGCAGCTTCCCCGGCGGGGGCAGCCCCTACGAGCAGTACTTC.

This clonotype was recorded many times. The V gene is TRBV12-3 or TRBV12-4, the J gene TRBJ2-3; weak D call: TRBD2 (5 bases). The germline V and J ends were trimmed by 8 bases and 0 bases, with 9 bases remaining between them. The CDR3 consists of 13 residues. CDR3 nucleotides: TGTGCCAGCTCCATAGCGAGCACAGATACGCAGTATTTT. Protein product: CASSIASTDTQYF.

This clonotype was counted ten times or more. The chain employs TRBV18 and TRBJ2-7; D is possibly TRBD1 (5 bases). This CDR3 contains 17 residues. V was clipped by 0 bases and J by 7 bases, with 22 bases between them. Germline V gives CDR1 KGHSH, CDR2 LQKENI. CDR3: CASSPPVVNRISTEQYF. The CDR3 nucleotides are TGTGCCAGCTCACCACCGGTGGTTAACAGGATATCTACGGAGCAGTACTTC.

This clonotype occurred many times. This chain joins TRBV5-1 and TRBJ1-1, with unresolved D. V was trimmed by 3 bases and J by 5 bases, leaving 17 bases between them. The CDR3 totals 15 residues. Germline values: CDR1 SGHRS, CDR2 YFSETQ. CDR3 loop: CASSSEIPSGTEAFF. The CDR3 nucleotides are TGCGCCAGCAGCTCGGAGATCCCCTCCGGGACTGAAGCTTTCTTT.

The chain combines TRBV4-1 with TRBJ2-2; D is undetermined. Trimming pared 0 bases from V and 7 bases from J, leaving 6 bases between. Germline assignment: CDR1 MGHRA and CDR2 YSYEKL. This CDR3 contains 13 residues. This CDR3 is CASSQDPGGELFF. The CDR3, as DNA: TGCGCCAGCAGCCAAGATCCCGGCGGGGAGCTGTTTTTT.

This clonotype was observed at least ten times. The genes are TRBV5-1 and TRBJ1-1; D gene ambiguous. This CDR3 is 13 amino acids long. V lost 2 bases to trimming and J lost 4 bases, with 9 bases between them. CDR1 SGHRS and CDR2 YFSETQ come from the germline V gene. CDR3 protein: CASSFDGSTEAFF. CDR3 in DNA: TGCGCCAGCAGCTTTGACGGGTCCACTGAAGCTTTCTTT.

This sequence joins TRBV27 and TRBJ2-1, with TRBD2 identical over 7 bases. The CDR3 runs 14 residues. Trimming removed 9 bases from V and 5 bases from J; junction bases left unmatched: 10. Germline CDR1 reads MNHEY; CDR2 reads SMNVEV (reference sequence). CDR3 sequence: CASRMTSWNNEQFF. The DNA for the CDR3 is TGTGCCAGTAGGATGACTAGCTGGAACAATGAGCAGTTCTTC.

This clonotype has a single count. Just one base apart from a much larger clone, this may be a read error. The V and J genes are TRBV7-8 and TRBJ2-3, with TRBD2 matching 10 bases. The tail of the sequence fits TRBJ2-5 better, so the J call may be wrong. Germline V lookup: CDR1 SGHVS, CDR2 FQNEAQ. The CDR3 is 15 residues long. The CDR3 reads CASSLVTSGTATQYF. In DNA form, the CDR3 reads TGTGCCAGCAGCTTAGTTACTAGCGGGACAGCGACCCAGTACTTC.

V and J are TRBV24-1 and TRBJ1-3; D is unresolved. CDR1 and CDR2 (germline): KGHDR, SFDVKD. This CDR3 spans 13 amino acids. With 10 bases removed from V and 0 bases from J, the gap between germline ends came to 9 bases. CDR3 nucleotide sequence: TGTGCCACGAAGGCAGGCTCTGGAAACACCATATATTTT. This sequence encodes CATKAGSGNTIYF.

This clonotype was picked up a small number of times. V and J are TRBV6-1 and TRBJ2-3; TRBD2 matches 10 bases. Per the germline V gene, CDR1 is MNHNS and CDR2 is SASEGT. The CDR3 runs 14 residues. V gave up 8 bases and J gave up 3 bases; unmatched junction bases: 5. Here the CDR3 reads CASFSSGRTDTQYF. Written as DNA, the CDR3 is TGTGCCAGCTTCTCTAGCGGGAGAACAGATACGCAGTATTTT.

This clonotype has a handful of counts. The rearrangement joins TRBV3-1 to TRBJ2-1; 9 bases are shared with TRBD2. The CDR3 loop spans 20 amino acids. Germline V CDR1 and CDR2: LGHDT, YNNKEL (reference sequence). Unmatched junction bases numbered 12, after V lost 0 bases and J lost 0 bases. The CDR3 protein is CASSQEGLADTSSSYNEQFF. The CDR3 coding sequence is TGTGCCAGCAGCCAAGAGGGACTAGCAGACACGAGTTCCTCCTACAATGAGCAGTTCTTC.

Ten or more counts support this clonotype. The CDR3 here is CASSEGPGQGTYEQYF. For the CDR3, the DNA is TGTGCCAGCAGTGAAGGGCCGGGACAGGGTACCTACGAGCAGTACTTC. The rearrangement uses TRBV6-1 and TRBJ2-7; 9 nucleotides align to TRBD1. V was clipped by 1 base and J by 2 bases; unmatched bases: 6. Germline-derived CDR1 and CDR2 are MNHNS and SASEGT. This CDR3 has 16 amino acids.

In this sample, this clonotype turned up many times. This chain uses TRBV6-2 or TRBV6-3 with TRBJ1-1; perhaps TRBD1 as D (5 bases). The CDR3 extends over 14 amino acids. Germline V gene data show CDR1 as MNHEY and CDR2 as SVGEGT. The V end was cut by 4 bases, the J end by 7 bases, with 16 bases between. The CDR3 coding sequence is TGTGCCAGCAGTTTTCAGGCGGGACCCCGTGAAGCTTTCTTT. It codes for CASSFQAGPREAFF.

This clonotype has only a few counts. V and J are TRBV7-9 and TRBJ2-2; 10 nucleotides line up with TRBD2. The germline CDR1 and CDR2 sequences are SEHNR and FQNEAQ (reference sequence). Trimming removed 3 bases from V and 2 bases from J; junction bases left unmatched: 9. This CDR3 region has 18 residues. The CDR3 protein is CASSFQNRLAGNTGELFF. CDR3 coding DNA: TGTGCCAGCAGCTTCCAAAATCGACTAGCGGGTAACACCGGGGAGCTGTTTTTT.

This clonotype was picked up many times. This chain connects TRBV3-1 to TRBJ2-1; possible D gene TRBD1, 6 bases. The germline CDR1 and CDR2 sequences are LGHDT and YNNKEL (reference sequence). The CDR3 is 14 residues long. Between the trimmed V and J ends, which lost 4 bases and 4 bases, there was a span of 11 bases. CDR3 DNA sequence: TGTGCCAGCAGCCCTCGGACAGCGTACAATGAGCAGTTCTTC. It is translated as CASSPRTAYNEQFF.

Comments on this clonotype: An end of the junction differs from the germline gene, which may be a read error. The V call is TRBV27, the J call TRBJ2-1; D is ambiguous. CDR1 MNHEY and CDR2 SMNVEV come from the germline V gene (reference sequence). The CDR3 runs 13 residues. Here the CDR3 reads CVSSLQYADEQFF. The CDR3 DNA sequence: TGTGTCAGCAGTTTACAGTATGCAGATGAGCAGTTCTTC.

This clonotype was observed many times. In nucleotides, the CDR3 is TGTGCCAGCAGCTTAGATATTAGGGAGCAGTACTTC. It encodes CASSLDIREQYF. The chain carries TRBV11-3 and TRBJ2-7; D is unclear. V was pared by 0 bases and J by 7 bases, with 7 bases between. Per the germline V gene, CDR1 is SGHNT and CDR2 is YENEEA. The CDR3 consists of 12 residues.

This clonotype is a singleton in its sample. One base separates it from a far larger clone, so it is likely a read error. The chain uses TRBV11-2 and TRBJ2-1; a weak D match, TRBD1 (5 bases). From germline, CDR1 is SGHAT and CDR2 FQNNGV. CDR3 length: 11 residues. The CDR3: CASSLDNKQFF. CDR3 bases: TGTGCCAGCAGCCTGGACAATAAGCAGTTCTTC.

This clonotype was recorded at least ten times. The J gene is TRBJ1-1, the V gene TRBV30, with D perhaps TRBD1 (5 bases). CDR3 length equals 15 residues. The V gene's germline CDR1 is GTSNPN and CDR2 SVGIG (reference sequence). V was cut by 2 bases and J by 0 bases, with 13 bases left in between. The CDR3 nucleotides are TGTGCCTGGAGTAAGAGACAAGGGGTGAACACTGAAGCTTTCTTT. Amino acid sequence: CAWSKRQGVNTEAFF.

V and J are TRBV15 and TRBJ2-5, with 7 bases fitting TRBD1. Germline loops: CDR1 LNHNV, CDR2 YYDKDF (reference sequence). V trimming: 2 bases; J trimming: 2 bases; junction bases outside the gene matches: 2. The CDR3 is 14 amino acids. DNA of the CDR3: TGTGCCACCAGCAGACAGGGACAGCAAGAGACCCAGTACTTC. Protein sequence: CATSRQGQQETQYF. The variable domain in full, completed from reference TRBV15 and TRBJ2-5, reads DAMVIQNPRYQVTQFGKPVTLSCSQTLNHNVMYWYQQKSSQAPKLLFHYYDKDFNNEADTPDNFQSRRPNTSFCFLDIRSPGLGDTAMYLCATSRQGQQETQYFGPGTRLLVL.